This T cell receptor (beta chain) was observed in a study of radiotherapy plus CTLA-4 blockade in lung cancer. Study as a whole: Disease control was present in 31% of patients, and objective responses in around 18%.

This clone appeared a few times. Sequencing was performed with immunoSEQ multiplex PCR; in TCRdb, only in-frame clones are kept and a portion is missing. The sample carries 40,000 to 45,000 clones, under 80% recorded once. The sequenced sample was peripheral blood, obtained from a patient treated with radiotherapy plus ipilimumab. The TCR was taken from a human donor with non-small cell lung cancer who had stable disease on radiotherapy plus ipilimumab.

DNA of the CDR3: TGTGCCAGCACCCCCCCGGGACAGGGGGCTCACGAGCAGTACTTC. Its translation is CASTPPGQGAHEQYF. The rearrangement uses TRBV6-5 and TRBJ2-7; 12 bases are shared with TRBD1. This CDR3 has 15 amino acids. The ends lost 7 bases at V and 5 bases at J; junction bases unmatched: 9. CDR1 and CDR2 (germline): MNHEY, SVGAGI.